This record covers a single T cell receptor beta chain. Its antigen is still unknown. The data derive from a study of T cell responses to AZD1222 COVID-19 vaccine. Profiling relied on immunoSEQ multiplex PCR, and the TCRdb table lists in-frame clones only, not all of them. Of some 150,000 clones in the sample, approximately 85% are singletons; the top ten hold around 4.3%. Germline CDR1 LGHDT, CDR2 YNNKEL (reference sequence). The CDR3 sequence is 13 residues long. Between the trimmed V and J ends, which lost 8 bases and 8 bases, there was a span of 18 bases. Study outcomes and limitations: Once two AZD1222 doses were given, Spike-specific TCR breadth and depth went up. Spike-wide vaccine-associated CD4 TCRs dominated at 160-218 and 743-854.

This chain connects TRBV3-1 (or the pseudogene TRBV3-2) to TRBJ1-2; D remains unclear. The TCR sequence derives from an adult in good health. Sequences were derived from peripheral blood, sampled on day 0 of MenACWY control vaccination. Here the CDR3 reads CASSPGRIQGYTF. CDR3 DNA sequence: TGTGCCAGCTCCCCGGGGAGGATTCAAGGCTACACCTTC.